Below are 17 T cell receptor beta chains sequenced from a single sample in a study of breast tumors, draining lymph nodes, adjacent tissues. Samples came from axillary lymph nodes draining the breast cancer. TCRdb redid the calling of the multiplex PCR reads with MiXCR, one entry per CDR3 protein. The table lists roughly 110,000 distinct CDR3 sequences, roughly 29% of them singletons. The sequenced sample consisted of axillary lymph node tissue. The receptors here all came from a female donor with breast cancer. Some clones in this sample may be carry-over from other donors' samples.

This chain joins TRBV27 and TRBJ2-7; 13 bases line up with TRBD2. Germline CDR1 is MNHEY and CDR2 is SMNVEV (reference sequence). The V segment lost 6 bases and the J segment 2 bases; nucleotides outside the gene matches: 7. This CDR3 comprises 16 residues. The CDR3 coding sequence is TGTGCCAGCAGGACGTCCGGGACTAGCGGGACCTACGAGCAGTACTTC. It codes for CASRTSGTSGTYEQYF.

This clonotype was detected once. The chain employs TRBV9 and TRBJ1-2; D possibly corresponds to TRBD1 (5 bases). The CDR3 length is 19 residues. Trimming pared 3 bases from V and 3 bases from J, leaving 27 bases between. In germline, CDR1 is SGDLS, CDR2 YYNGEE. The CDR3 DNA is TGTGCCAGCAGCGGTAACCAAGAGACCCAGGGAGCGCTTGACTATGGCTACACCTTC. Amino acid sequence: CASSGNQETQGALDYGYTF. Based on the CDR3 plus reference TRBV9 and TRBJ1-2, the full variable domain is DSGVTQTPKHLITATGQRVTLRCSPRSGDLSVYWYQQSLDQGLQFLIQYYNGEERAKGNILERFSAQQFPDLHSELNLSSLELGDSALYFCASSGNQETQGALDYGYTFGSGTRLTVV.

This clonotype has a count of ten or more. This chain joins TRBV15 and TRBJ1-4; D call uncertain. This CDR3 is built from 14 residues. Germline assignment: CDR1 LNHNV and CDR2 YYDKDF (reference sequence). Trimming took off 6 bases at V and 3 bases at J, with 11 bases between the two ends. CDR3 amino acids: CATSGRVANEKLFF. CDR3 bases: TGTGCCACCAGTGGTAGGGTTGCTAATGAAAAACTGTTTTTT.

The sample holds many counts of this clonotype. The V gene is TRBV6-4, the J gene TRBJ2-3; maybe TRBD2 (5 bases). Germline lookup yields CDR1 MRHNA and CDR2 SNTAGT. CDR3 length equals 15 residues. Trimming left V 2 bases short and J 4 bases short, with 13 bases between. In DNA form, the CDR3 reads TGTGCCAGCAGTGACAAAGAGGGTGGAGCAGATACGCAGTATTTT. This encodes CASSDKEGGADTQYF.

This clonotype was counted only a few times. This may be a read error, as it is one base from a much larger clone. The missing conserved phenylalanine or tryptophan at the end of this CDR3 makes a read error likely. This sequence joins TRBV5-1 and TRBJ2-1; no clear D gene. The CDR3 totals 11 residues. CDR1 and CDR2 from the germline V gene are SGHRS and YFSETQ. Trimming left V 4 bases short and J 5 bases short, with 4 bases between. CDR3 nucleotide sequence: TGCGCCAGCAGCGAGAACAATGAGCAGTTCCTC. As protein: CASSENNEQFL.

At least ten counts were recorded for this clonotype. This rearrangement joins TRBV5-8 to TRBJ1-2; tentatively, D is TRBD1 (6 bases). V dropped 3 bases and J dropped 4 bases, with 10 bases sitting between them. CDR1 and CDR2 (germline): SGHTS, YDEGEE. This CDR3 is 13 amino acids long. CDR3 bases: TGTGCCAGCAGCTCGGACAGTATCTATGGCTACACCTTC. This gives the protein CASSSDSIYGYTF.

This chain links TRBV5-6 with TRBJ1-6; unclear D gene. CDR1 and CDR2 (germline): SGHDT, YYEEEE. The CDR3 has 12 residues. V shed 5 bases and J shed 7 bases, with 7 bases lying between them. The DNA of the CDR3 is TGTGCCAGCAGTTCTGACAATTCACCCCTCCACTTT. As protein: CASSSDNSPLHF.

With respect to this clonotype: No conserved phenylalanine or tryptophan ends this CDR3, so it is likely a read error. The chain combines TRBV27 with TRBJ1-2; possible D gene TRBD1, 5 bases. This CDR3 has 17 amino acids. Germline CDR1 reads MNHEY; CDR2 reads SMNVEV (reference sequence). V was trimmed by 3 bases and J by 4 bases, leaving 21 bases between them. CDR3 protein: CASSFGAFTDIPYGYTL. Written as DNA, the CDR3 is TGTGCCAGCAGTTTCGGGGCTTTTACAGACATCCCCTATGGCTACACCCTC.

This clonotype was picked up many times. The rearrangement uses TRBV12-3 or TRBV12-4 and TRBJ1-3; possible D gene TRBD1, 5 bases. CDR3 size: 14 residues. V lost 4 bases to trimming and J lost 4 bases, with 11 bases between them. Here the CDR3 DNA reads TGTGCCAGCAGTTACGGGACGGGGGGAAACACCATATATTTT. Protein sequence: CASSYGTGGNTIYF.

In this sample, this clonotype turned up a few times. V gene TRBV12-3 or TRBV12-4 combines with J gene TRBJ1-5, with D unresolved. The CDR3 extends over 14 amino acids. V was clipped by 5 bases and J by 4 bases, with 12 bases between them. As DNA, the CDR3 is TGTGCCAGCAGTAACGACGGGCAGAATCAGCCCCAGCATTTT. Translation: CASSNDGQNQPQHF.

This clonotype has a single count. A much larger clone sits a single nucleotide away, making a read error possible. V is TRBV10-3 and J is TRBJ1-2; possible D gene TRBD1, 5 bases. Per germline, CDR1 ENHRY and CDR2 SYGVKD. There are 12 residues in the CDR3. Trimming cost V 11 bases and J 8 bases, with 18 bases left between them. The CDR3 loop is CAAGVPAEGYTF. The CDR3 nucleotides are TGTGCCGCGGGGGTCCCGGCGGAAGGCTACACCTTC.

The sample holds many counts of this clonotype. J is TRBJ2-7 and V is TRBV5-1; 11 bases match TRBD1. The CDR3 is 16 residues long. The germline V gene encodes CDR1 SGHRS and CDR2 YFSETQ. V was pared by 1 base and J by 2 bases, with 5 bases of the junction left unmatched. The DNA of the CDR3 is TGCGCCAGCAGCTTGAGCGCGGGACAGGGGGCCTACGAGCAGTACTTC. Its protein is CASSLSAGQGAYEQYF.

This clonotype was seen ten or more times. The junction departs from germline at one end; a sequencing error may be responsible. The J gene is TRBJ2-1, the V gene TRBV19; D may correspond to TRBD1 or TRBD2 (5 bases each). From germline, CDR1 is LNHDA and CDR2 SQIVND (reference sequence). The CDR3 has 17 amino acids. The CDR3 region has the DNA TGTGCCAGTAGTTCTCACACTGGGACGTCGGGGTACAATGGGCAGTTCTTC. Its translation is CASSSHTGTSGYNGQFF. The full variable domain, with the rest looked up from reference TRBV19 and TRBJ2-1, is DGGITQSPKYLFRKEGQNVTLSCEQNLNHDAMYWYRQDPGQGLRLIYYSQIVNDFQKGDIAEGYSVSREKKESFPLTVTSAQKNPTAFYLCASSSHTGTSGYNGQFFGPGTRLTVL.

This clonotype has a handful of counts. This rearrangement joins TRBV19 to TRBJ1-1, with D unresolved. Germline-derived CDR1 and CDR2 are LNHDA and SQIVND (reference sequence). This CDR3 contains 13 residues. V lost 4 bases and J lost 3, with 9 bases in between. CDR3 amino acids: CASSTLGDTEAFF. CDR3 in DNA: TGTGCCAGTAGTACCCTTGGGGACACTGAAGCTTTCTTT.

This clonotype appeared many times. The chain employs TRBV4-3 and TRBJ1-4; TRBD1 aligns across 10 bases. The CDR3 extends over 15 amino acids. Germline V gene sequence: CDR1 LGHNA, CDR2 YSLEER. V lost 3 bases to trimming and J lost 7 bases; unmatched junction nucleotides: 5. Here the CDR3 reads CASSQGTGVGEKLFF. The DNA of the CDR3 is TGCGCCAGCAGCCAGGGGACAGGGGTGGGTGAAAAACTGTTTTTT.

This clonotype was detected many times. A much bigger clone sits one base away, suggesting this may be a read error. The V gene is TRBV29-1, the J gene TRBJ1-2; D unclear. Per the germline V gene, CDR1 is SQVTM and CDR2 is ANQGSEA. The CDR3 is made up of 13 amino acids. CDR3 coding DNA: TGCAGCGCTGAACGGGGATCGGACTATGGCTACACCTTC. Amino acids: CSAERGSDYGYTF. Using reference TRBV29-1 and TRBJ1-2 for the parts outside the CDR3, the full variable domain is SAVISQKPSRDICQRGTSLTIQCQVDSQVTMMFWYRQQPGQSLTLIATANQGSEATYESGFVIDKFPISRPNLTFSTLTVSNMSPEDSSIYLCSAERGSDYGYTFGSGTRLTVV.

This clonotype came up many times. This may be a read error: a much more frequent sequence differs by one nucleotide. The chain is built from TRBV20-1 and TRBJ2-2, with 8 nucleotides matching TRBD1. V lost 4 bases, J lost 4 bases, and 11 bases stayed unmatched. The length of the CDR3 is 16 residues. CDR1 DFQATT and CDR2 SNEGSKA come from the germline V gene (reference sequence). CDR3 in amino acids: CSATLGDRRTTGELFF. The CDR3, as DNA: TGCAGTGCTACCCTGGGGGACAGGCGGACCACCGGGGAGCTGTTTTTT.